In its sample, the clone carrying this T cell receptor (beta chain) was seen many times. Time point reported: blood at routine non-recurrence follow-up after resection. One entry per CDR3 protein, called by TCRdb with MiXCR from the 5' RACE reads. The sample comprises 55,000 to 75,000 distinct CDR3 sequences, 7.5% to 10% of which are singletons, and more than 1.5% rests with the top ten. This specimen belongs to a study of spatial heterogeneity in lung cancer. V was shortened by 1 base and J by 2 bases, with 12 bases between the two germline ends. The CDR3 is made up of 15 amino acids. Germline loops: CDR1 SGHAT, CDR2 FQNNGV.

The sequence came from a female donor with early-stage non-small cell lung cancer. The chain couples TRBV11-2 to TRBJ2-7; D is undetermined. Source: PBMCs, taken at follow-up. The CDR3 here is CASSLGSVATYEQYF. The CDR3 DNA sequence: TGTGCCAGCAGCTTAGGTTCCGTAGCAACCTACGAGCAGTACTTC.